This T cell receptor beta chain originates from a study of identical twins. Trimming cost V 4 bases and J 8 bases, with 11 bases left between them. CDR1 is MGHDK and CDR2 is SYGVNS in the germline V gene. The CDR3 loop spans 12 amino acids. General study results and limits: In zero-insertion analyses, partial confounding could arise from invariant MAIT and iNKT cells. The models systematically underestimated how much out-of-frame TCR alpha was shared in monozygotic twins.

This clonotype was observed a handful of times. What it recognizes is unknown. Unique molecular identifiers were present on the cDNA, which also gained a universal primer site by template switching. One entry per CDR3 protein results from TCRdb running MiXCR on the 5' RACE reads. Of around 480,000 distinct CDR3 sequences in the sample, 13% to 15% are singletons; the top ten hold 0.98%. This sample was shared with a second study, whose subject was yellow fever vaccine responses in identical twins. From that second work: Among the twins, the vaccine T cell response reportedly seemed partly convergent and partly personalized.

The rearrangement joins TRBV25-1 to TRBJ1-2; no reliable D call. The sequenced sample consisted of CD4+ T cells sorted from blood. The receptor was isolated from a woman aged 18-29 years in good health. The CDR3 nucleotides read TGTGCCAGCAGTGTTCCGGGAGGAGGCTACACCTTC. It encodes CASSVPGGGYTF.